The 22 T cell receptor beta chains given below trace back to one sample, sequenced in a study of blood T cell repertoires in COVID-19. Sequenced by immunoSEQ multiplex PCR; TCRdb stores in-frame clones only, minus some. The profile shows about 310,000 clones, around nine tenths of them singletons. Sequencing used PBMCs or T cells enriched from blood (not recorded which). These receptors came from a woman aged 40 to 50 who had recovered from COVID-19.

This clone was seen once. The CDR3 bases are TGTGCCATCAGTGAAGGACAGGGGGTGCTTCAGCCCCAGCATTTT. Protein: CAISEGQGVLQPQHF. This chain links TRBV10-3 with TRBJ1-5, with 10 bases lining up with TRBD1. The CDR3 is made up of 15 amino acids. V lost 3 bases to trimming and J lost 6 bases; unmatched junction nucleotides: 5. The germline V gene encodes CDR1 ENHRY and CDR2 SYGVKD.

Only one count was recorded for this clone. This chain connects TRBV7-3 to TRBJ2-7; 9 positions agree with TRBD1. There are 15 residues in the CDR3. Trimming removed 6 bases from V and 0 bases from J; junction bases left unmatched: 6. Germline CDR1 is SGHTA and CDR2 is FQGTGA. As DNA, the CDR3 is TGTGCCAGCAGTCCCGGGACAGGGAGCTCCTACGAGCAGTACTTC. Translation: CASSPGTGSSYEQYF.

The genes are TRBV11-2 and TRBJ2-1, with 9 bases that match TRBD2. CDR1 and CDR2 from the germline V gene are SGHAT and FQNNGV. V dropped 5 bases and J dropped 9; count of bases not matched to a gene: 17. The CDR3 is 17 residues long. CDR3 sequence (DNA): TGTGCCAGCAGCCTGATCTGGTTGCGGGAGGGCCGGAGTGAGCAGTTCTTC. Translated, it gives CASSLIWLREGRSEQFF.

The chain links TRBV7-8 to TRBJ2-7, with D possibly matching TRBD2 (5 bases). The CDR3 extends over 15 amino acids. The ends were cut back, 5 bases at V and 2 bases at J, with 16 bases in the middle. The germline CDR1 and CDR2 sequences are SGHVS and FQNEAQ. CDR3 region: CASSASAGGAYEQYF. The DNA of the CDR3 is TGTGCCAGCAGCGCGAGCGCGGGCGGTGCCTACGAGCAGTACTTC.

The chain couples TRBV18 to TRBJ2-5; unclear D gene. Per germline, CDR1 KGHSH and CDR2 LQKENI. CDR3 size: 14 residues. Trimming took off 1 base at V and 1 base at J, with 7 bases between the two ends. The CDR3 coding sequence is TGTGCCAGCTCACCACAACATCCCCAAGAGACCCAGTACTTC. Residues: CASSPQHPQETQYF.

The chain carries TRBV24-1 and TRBJ2-2; D unclear. This CDR3 is 17 amino acids long. V gave up 5 bases and J gave up 2 bases, with 17 bases separating them. The germline CDR1 and CDR2 sequences are KGHDR and SFDVKD. This CDR3 reads CATSGLGGYSNTGELFF. The CDR3 nucleotides are TGTGCCACCAGTGGGCTGGGTGGCTACAGTAACACCGGGGAGCTGTTTTTT.

The rearrangement joins TRBV24-1 to TRBJ2-5, with 12 bases lining up with TRBD1. The CDR3 has 16 residues. Trimming took 4 bases from V and 4 from J; bases not matched to a gene: 6. From germline, CDR1 is KGHDR and CDR2 SFDVKD. CDR3 DNA: TGTGCCACCAGTGAGCTGGGACAGGGGGCTGGAGAGACCCAGTACTTC. Amino acid sequence: CATSELGQGAGETQYF.

This clone has only one observation. Other DNA sequences in this specimen translate into the identical CDR3. The J gene is TRBJ1-1, the V gene TRBV29-1; maybe TRBD1 (5 bases). Looked up from germline, CDR1 is SQVTM and CDR2 is ANQGSEA. The germline V and J ends were trimmed by 2 bases and 1 base, with 8 bases remaining between them. The CDR3 is 13 residues long. CDR3 protein: CSVEIGGNTEAFF. DNA for the CDR3: TGCAGCGTTGAAATCGGGGGGAACACTGAAGCTTTCTTT. The whole variable domain, filled in from reference TRBV29-1 and TRBJ1-1, reads SAVISQKPSRDICQRGTSLTIQCQVDSQVTMMFWYRQQPGQSLTLIATANQGSEATYESGFVIDKFPISRPNLTFSTLTVSNMSPEDSSIYLCSVEIGGNTEAFFGQGTRLTVV.

The chain is built from TRBV10-3 and TRBJ1-2; D uncertain. The germline V gene has CDR1 ENHRY and CDR2 SYGVKD. V lost 6 bases, J lost 4 bases, and 15 bases lay in between. The CDR3 runs 14 residues. CDR3 loop: CAISAGRSAYGYTF. CDR3 coding DNA: TGTGCCATCAGCGCCGGGAGGTCAGCCTATGGCTACACCTTC.

The rearrangement links TRBV28 to TRBJ1-4, with D hard to call. Germline values: CDR1 MDHEN, CDR2 SYDVKM. V lost 8 bases to trimming and J lost 0 bases, with 10 bases between them. The CDR3 runs to 14 residues. The DNA for the CDR3 is TGTGCCAGCTTGGACGGGGCAACTAATGAAAAACTGTTTTTT. It codes for CASLDGATNEKLFF.

The V gene is TRBV7-3, the J gene TRBJ2-2; TRBD2 agrees at 11 bases. V shed 5 bases, J shed 5 bases, and the junction held 10 bases outside the gene matches. The CDR3 runs to 17 residues. CDR1 SGHTA and CDR2 FQGTGA come from the germline V gene. CDR3 loop: CASSRTGTSGLTGELFF. DNA of the CDR3: TGTGCCAGCAGCCGGACCGGGACTAGCGGTTTAACCGGGGAGCTGTTTTTT. Full variable domain (rest looked up from reference TRBV7-3 and TRBJ2-2): GAGVSQTPSNKVTEKGKYVELRCDPISGHTALYWYRQSLGQGPEFLIYFQGTGAADDSGLPNDRFFAVRPEGSVSTLKIQRTERGDSAVYLCASSRTGTSGLTGELFFGEGSRLTVL.

The chain employs TRBV2 and TRBJ2-3; 11 bases are a match to TRBD2. The V gene end was trimmed by 5 bases and the J gene end by 5 bases; junction bases not matched to a gene: 9. Germline V gene data show CDR1 as SNHLY and CDR2 as FYNNEI. The CDR3 contains 16 residues. This CDR3 is CASSSAGTSGLDTQYF. CDR3 DNA sequence: TGTGCCAGCAGTTCCGCCGGGACTAGCGGCTTAGATACGCAGTATTTT.

The chain carries TRBV3-1 (or the pseudogene TRBV3-2) and TRBJ2-1; TRBD2 matches 10 bases. Germline V gene lookup returns CDR1 LGHDT and CDR2 YNNKEL (reference sequence). V was pared by 3 bases and J by 11 bases, with 4 bases of the junction left unmatched. CDR3 size: 13 residues. CDR3 region: CASSQASGGQQFF. CDR3 nucleotide sequence: TGTGCCAGCAGCCAGGCTAGCGGGGGACAGCAGTTCTTC.

The V call is TRBV25-1, the J call TRBJ2-1; 9 nucleotides line up with TRBD1. The V segment lost 4 bases and the J segment 7 bases; nucleotides outside the gene matches: 5. This CDR3 comprises 14 residues. Germline assignment: CDR1 MGHDK and CDR2 SYGVNS. The CDR3 is CASSAGQGMNEQFF. In DNA form, the CDR3 reads TGTGCCAGCAGTGCGGGACAGGGCATGAATGAGCAGTTCTTC.

The genes are TRBV11-3 and TRBJ2-3; D is unclear. The CDR3 spans 14 residues. V dropped 2 bases and J dropped 0 bases, with 6 bases sitting between them. Germline V gene sequence: CDR1 SGHNT, CDR2 YENEEA. CDR3 bases: TGTGCCAGCAGCTTAACCACTAGCACAGATACGCAGTATTTT. This sequence encodes CASSLTTSTDTQYF.

The rearrangement uses TRBV5-1 and TRBJ2-5, with D possibly TRBD1 on 7 matching bases. Germline values: CDR1 SGHRS, CDR2 YFSETQ. Trimming pared 0 bases from V and 5 bases from J, leaving 23 bases between. This CDR3 comprises 18 residues. CDR3 bases: TGCGCCAGCAGCTTGGCCGGAGGGGGACAGCCCTTCAGGGAGACCCAGTACTTC. The encoded protein is CASSLAGGGQPFRETQYF.

J is TRBJ2-1 and V is TRBV27; 7 bases map to TRBD2. The CDR3 runs to 16 residues. V was pared by 4 bases and J by 8 bases, with 14 bases of the junction left unmatched. Germline CDR1 reads MNHEY; CDR2 reads SMNVEV (reference sequence). CDR3 sequence: CASSSSPSGVGDEQFF. The CDR3 DNA reads TGTGCCAGCAGTTCCTCCCCTAGCGGAGTTGGTGATGAGCAGTTCTTC.

This sequence joins TRBV7-2 and TRBJ2-3, with 8 bases aligning to TRBD2. V lost 5 bases, J lost 8 bases, and 18 bases stayed unmatched. CDR1 and CDR2 (germline): SGHTA, FQGNSA. The CDR3 spans 17 residues. The CDR3 sequence: CASSPLSGSPQVGTQYF. The CDR3 nucleotides are TGTGCCAGCAGCCCTTTGAGCGGGAGTCCTCAAGTGGGTACGCAGTATTTT.

The DNA for the CDR3 is TGTGCCAGCAGCTTAACCGGGAGCTCCTACAATGAGCAGTTCTTC. It is translated as CASSLTGSSYNEQFF. The chain links TRBV7-3 to TRBJ2-1; TRBD2 might be the D (6 bases). There are 15 residues in the CDR3. Germline lookup yields CDR1 SGHTA and CDR2 FQGTGA. The ends were cut back, 0 bases at V and 0 bases at J, with 6 bases in the middle.

The CDR3 DNA reads TGTGCCATCAGCGGGACAGGAGGAGGCGGGGGCACCGGGGAGCTGTTTTTT. Translation gives CAISGTGGGGGTGELFF. The chain carries TRBV10-3 and TRBJ2-2; D is possibly TRBD1 (8 bases). The germline V and J ends were trimmed by 6 bases and 4 bases, with 21 bases remaining between them. In germline, CDR1 is ENHRY, CDR2 SYGVKD. This CDR3 has 17 residues.

The rearrangement links TRBV15 to TRBJ2-3, with 10 bases that match TRBD1. This CDR3 contains 16 residues. V shed 3 bases and J 2 bases; nucleotides not matched to a gene: 5. CDR1 is LNHNV and CDR2 is YYDKDF in the germline V gene (reference sequence). The CDR3 reads CATSRGTGVDTDTQYF. DNA of the CDR3: TGTGCCACCAGCAGGGGGACAGGGGTTGACACAGATACGCAGTATTTT. Supplemented by reference TRBV15 and TRBJ2-3, the full variable domain reads DAMVIQNPRYQVTQFGKPVTLSCSQTLNHNVMYWYQQKSSQAPKLLFHYYDKDFNNEADTPDNFQSRRPNTSFCFLDIRSPGLGDTAMYLCATSRGTGVDTDTQYFGPGTRLTVL.

The CDR3 bases are TGTGCCAGCAGCATTAATTCTAACTATGGCTACACCTTC. Protein product: CASSINSNYGYTF. The V gene is TRBV13, the J gene TRBJ1-2; no definite D call. V lost 5 bases to trimming and J lost 0 bases, with 7 bases between them. Germline CDR1 is PRHDT and CDR2 is FYEKMQ (reference sequence). The CDR3 totals 13 residues.